These 30 T cell receptor beta chains came from one sample sequenced in a study of T cell responses to AZD1222 COVID-19 vaccine. Clones were read by immunoSEQ multiplex PCR, and TCRdb kept only the in-frame ones, dropping some. Among about 210,000 clones listed, 80% to 95% were seen once. The input for sequencing was peripheral blood, taken on day 0 of AZD1222 vaccination. The receptors originated from an adult in good health.

V is TRBV6-5 and J is TRBJ1-4, with TRBD1 as a possible D gene (6 bases). CDR1 is MNHEY and CDR2 is SVGAGI in the germline V gene. The CDR3 consists of 13 residues. V was pared by 11 bases and J by 7 bases, with 17 bases between. In DNA form, the CDR3 reads TGTGCCTTCCGGACAGAAATCTCTGAAAAACTGTTTTTT. Residues: CAFRTEISEKLFF.

The V call is TRBV9, the J call TRBJ1-5; TRBD1 aligns across 12 bases. The CDR3 spans 15 residues. Germline assignment: CDR1 SGDLS and CDR2 YYNGEE. Losses at the gene ends were 3 bases for V and 3 bases for J; bases not matched to a gene: 1. CDR3 DNA: TGTGCCAGCAGCGGGGGACAGGGGGCCAATCAGCCCCAGCATTTT. Protein: CASSGGQGANQPQHF.

This sequence joins TRBV13 and TRBJ2-5; the D is unclear. Germline loops: CDR1 PRHDT, CDR2 FYEKMQ (reference sequence). The V gene lost 4 bases and the J gene lost 4 bases, with 16 bases spanning the gap. The CDR3 spans 15 residues. CDR3 in DNA: TGTGCCAGCAGCTCCTCTCAGAGACCCGGAGAGACCCAGTACTTC. Its translation is CASSSSQRPGETQYF.

The rearrangement links TRBV5-8 to TRBJ1-1; D not certain. CDR1 and CDR2 (germline): SGHTS, YDEGEE. The CDR3 totals 15 residues. Trimming left V 6 bases short and J 1 base short, with 16 bases between. The CDR3 DNA is TGTGCCAGCATCCCCTCCGCCGGAACGAACACTGAAGCTTTCTTT. Its translation is CASIPSAGTNTEAFF.

This clone has just one count. The chain links TRBV2 to TRBJ1-1, with D unresolved. The CDR3 totals 12 residues. In germline, CDR1 is SNHLY, CDR2 FYNNEI. V lost 8 bases, J lost 1 base, and 8 bases lay in between. The CDR3 nucleotides are TGTGCCAGCCTTACGGGGAACACTGAAGCTTTCTTT. Amino acids: CASLTGNTEAFF.

The chain has TRBV12-3 or TRBV12-4 and TRBJ1-2; weak D call: TRBD1 (6 bases). The V and J ends lost 7 bases and 6 bases respectively, with 12 bases between them. This CDR3 has 12 amino acids. CDR3 nucleotide sequence: TGTGCCAGCACCACCACAGGGCATGGCTACACCTTC. Translation: CASTTTGHGYTF.

This clone was seen a single time. The chain links TRBV3-1 (or the pseudogene TRBV3-2) to TRBJ1-1; no reliable D call. The germline gives CDR1 LGHDT, CDR2 YNNKEL (reference sequence). The CDR3 sequence is 12 residues long. Between the trimmed V and J ends, which lost 1 base and 7 bases, there was a span of 7 bases. The CDR3 nucleotides are TGTGCCAGCAGCCAAGGGTGGGATGAAGCTTTCTTT. Amino acids: CASSQGWDEAFF.

This chain joins TRBV19 and TRBJ2-7; D call uncertain. CDR3 length equals 13 residues. The V gene lost 3 bases and the J gene lost 3 bases, with 9 bases spanning the gap. Per the germline V gene, CDR1 is LNHDA and CDR2 is SQIVND (reference sequence). The CDR3: CASSIYANYEQYF. The CDR3 bases are TGTGCCAGTAGTATTTACGCGAACTACGAGCAGTACTTC.

The J gene is TRBJ2-6, the V gene TRBV14; TRBD1 matches 10 bases. Germline lookup yields CDR1 SGHDN and CDR2 FVKESK. V was pared by 5 bases and J by 2 bases, with 9 bases of the junction left unmatched. The CDR3 sequence is 18 residues long. This CDR3 reads CASSYLGTGVAGANVLTF. Written as DNA, the CDR3 is TGTGCCAGCAGCTACCTTGGGACAGGGGTTGCTGGGGCCAACGTCCTGACTTTC.

CDR3 region: CASTGGAVNEQFF. In nucleotides, the CDR3 is TGCGCCAGCACAGGGGGGGCGGTCAATGAGCAGTTCTTC. This rearrangement joins TRBV5-1 to TRBJ2-1; D possibly uses TRBD1 or TRBD2 (7 bases each). CDR3 length equals 13 residues. CDR1 is SGHRS and CDR2 is YFSETQ in the germline V gene. Trimming pared 6 bases from V and 6 bases from J, leaving 13 bases between.

The gene calls are TRBV18 and TRBJ2-3; D is unclear. Germline V gene lookup returns CDR1 KGHSH and CDR2 LQKENI. Trimming shortened V by 2 bases and J by 3 bases, and 6 bases separated the two germline ends. The CDR3 consists of 13 residues. The CDR3 DNA reads as TGTGCCAGCTCACCAGGTGGAACAGATACGCAGTATTTT. This translates into CASSPGGTDTQYF.

The genes are TRBV5-6 and TRBJ1-2, with D perhaps matching TRBD1 (5 bases). The CDR3 sequence is 13 residues long. The V gene lost 2 bases and the J gene lost 6 bases, with 11 bases spanning the gap. Germline V CDR1 and CDR2: SGHDT, YYEEEE. CDR3 region: CASSFTGADGYTF. The CDR3 DNA sequence: TGTGCCAGCAGCTTTACAGGCGCCGATGGCTACACCTTC.

This chain links TRBV6-6 with TRBJ1-6; 11 nucleotides agree with TRBD1. The CDR3 is made up of 17 amino acids. J gave up 5 bases and V 5 bases, and 8 bases lay outside the gene matches. Germline V lookup: CDR1 MNHNY, CDR2 SVGAGI (reference sequence). The CDR3 DNA follows: TGTGCCAGCAGTCCCCTCGGACAGGGGGCCCATAATTCACCCCTCCACTTT. Its translation: CASSPLGQGAHNSPLHF.

This clone was detected only once. The chain has TRBV18 and TRBJ1-2; the match to TRBD1 covers 8 bases. Looked up from germline, CDR1 is KGHSH and CDR2 is LQKENI. There are 12 residues in the CDR3. Unmatched junction bases numbered 2, after V lost 6 bases and J lost 5 bases. In DNA, the CDR3 is TGTGCCAGCTCGGACAGGGATTATGGCTACACCTTC. This encodes CASSDRDYGYTF.

The chain recombines TRBV5-1 with TRBJ2-7; D is unresolved. V was pared by 5 bases and J by 2 bases, with 14 bases between. The CDR3 has 14 residues. Germline lookup yields CDR1 SGHRS and CDR2 YFSETQ. The CDR3 reads CASSERPDPYEQYF. CDR3 nucleotide sequence: TGCGCCAGCAGTGAGAGGCCAGACCCCTACGAGCAGTACTTC.

V usage is TRBV11-2 and J usage is TRBJ1-1; D is unresolved. V lost 0 bases and J 7 bases, leaving 12 bases between the germline ends. CDR3 length: 14 residues. Germline CDR1 is SGHAT and CDR2 is FQNNGV. CDR3 nucleotide sequence: TGTGCCAGCAGCTTAGATAGGAGGACGATTGAAGCTTTCTTT. This translates into CASSLDRRTIEAFF.

The rearrangement uses TRBV2 and TRBJ1-2; D is undetermined. V lost 7 bases to trimming and J lost 0 bases, with 15 bases between them. The CDR3 extends over 15 amino acids. Germline CDR1 reads SNHLY; CDR2 reads FYNNEI. CDR3 in amino acids: CASNLDVTTNYGYTF. In DNA form, the CDR3 reads TGTGCCAGCAACCTGGACGTGACGACTAACTATGGCTACACCTTC. Complete variable domain (other parts from reference TRBV2 and TRBJ1-2): EPEVTQTPSHQVTQMGQEVILRCVPISNHLYFYWYRQILGQKVEFLVSFYNNEISEKSEIFDDQFSVERPDGSNFTLKIRSTKLEDSAMYFCASNLDVTTNYGYTFGSGTRLTVV.

Regarding this clone: Other DNA sequences in the sample encode the same CDR3. This chain joins TRBV3-1 (or the pseudogene TRBV3-2) and TRBJ1-5; 8 nucleotides match TRBD1. Germline V lookup: CDR1 LGHDT, CDR2 YNNKEL (reference sequence). This CDR3 comprises 17 residues. The trim removed 4 bases at V and 2 bases at J, leaving 10 bases unmatched. The CDR3 DNA sequence: TGTGCCAGCAGCCCTTATCTACAGGGGGAGGGCAATCAGCCCCAGCATTTT. As protein: CASSPYLQGEGNQPQHF.

The chain combines TRBV6-6 with TRBJ2-2; D unclear. The CDR3 covers 14 residues. Germline loops: CDR1 MNHNY, CDR2 SVGAGI (reference sequence). Deletions cut 6 bases from V and 1 base from J, with 9 bases between. The CDR3 DNA reads as TGTGCCAGCAGACCTGAAAGGAACACCGGGGAGCTGTTTTTT. Translated, it gives CASRPERNTGELFF.

The genes are TRBV4-1 and TRBJ1-4; 9 bases line up with TRBD1. Germline V lookup: CDR1 MGHRA, CDR2 YSYEKL. This CDR3 spans 16 amino acids. With V trimmed by 3 bases and J by 7 bases, 9 bases remained unmatched. The CDR3 DNA sequence: TGCGCCAGCAGCCATAAACAGGGGGCTACCGGTGAAAAACTGTTTTTT. Translation: CASSHKQGATGEKLFF.

The genes are TRBV19 and TRBJ1-3; no reliable D call. The V gene's germline CDR1 is LNHDA and CDR2 SQIVND (reference sequence). V was cut by 9 bases and J by 0 bases, with 12 bases left in between. The length of the CDR3 is 14 residues. The CDR3: CASQLGFSGNTIYF. DNA for the CDR3: TGTGCCAGCCAACTCGGGTTCTCTGGAAACACCATATATTTT.

This chain links TRBV10-3 with TRBJ2-1, with a tentative D call TRBD2 (5 bases). The germline V gene has CDR1 ENHRY and CDR2 SYGVKD. This CDR3 region has 12 residues. V was shortened by 6 bases and J by 9 bases, with 12 bases between the two germline ends. DNA for the CDR3: TGTGCCATCAGCGGTTCGGGGAGTGAGCAGTTCTTC. Its translation is CAISGSGSEQFF.

The J gene is TRBJ1-2, the V gene TRBV6-5; 9 positions match TRBD1. Germline CDR1 reads MNHEY; CDR2 reads SVGAGI. The CDR3 loop spans 13 amino acids. V lost 8 bases to trimming and J lost 7 bases; unmatched junction nucleotides: 8. CDR3 amino acids: CASARDRVSGYTF. As DNA, the CDR3 is TGTGCCAGCGCGCGGGACAGGGTCTCTGGCTACACCTTC.

This chain connects TRBV9 to TRBJ2-6, with D perhaps TRBD1 or TRBD2 (5 bases each). CDR3 length equals 15 residues. Germline CDR1 SGDLS, CDR2 YYNGEE. The V end lost 1 base, the J end lost 1 base, and 6 bases lay between the germline ends. The CDR3 loop is CASSVWGSGANVLTF. For the CDR3, the DNA is TGTGCCAGCAGCGTATGGGGGTCTGGGGCCAACGTCCTGACTTTC. Supplemented by reference TRBV9 and TRBJ2-6, the full variable domain reads DSGVTQTPKHLITATGQRVTLRCSPRSGDLSVYWYQQSLDQGLQFLIQYYNGEERAKGNILERFSAQQFPDLHSELNLSSLELGDSALYFCASSVWGSGANVLTFGAGSRLTVL.

The chain carries TRBV5-1 and TRBJ2-7; 13 bases match TRBD2. The junction had 10 bases not matched to a gene; V was cut back by 4 bases and J by 6 bases. The CDR3 has 16 amino acids. The germline V gene has CDR1 SGHRS and CDR2 YFSETQ. CDR3 DNA sequence: TGCGCCAGCAGCAAGCGACTAGCGGGGGGTTCAGGCGAGCAGTACTTC. As protein: CASSKRLAGGSGEQYF.

This chain uses TRBV6-6 with TRBJ2-1; TRBD1 might be the D (5 bases). The V end lost 7 bases, the J end lost 7 bases, and 8 bases lay between the germline ends. The germline gives CDR1 MNHNY, CDR2 SVGAGI (reference sequence). The CDR3 is made up of 11 amino acids. The DNA of the CDR3 is TGTGCCAGCATTAAGGGGAATGAGCAGTTCTTC. It yields the protein CASIKGNEQFF.

The gene calls are TRBV11-2 and TRBJ1-1; maybe TRBD1 (6 bases). With 3 bases removed from V and 5 bases from J, the gap between germline ends came to 13 bases. CDR3 length equals 14 residues. CDR1 is SGHAT and CDR2 is FQNNGV in the germline V gene. The CDR3 protein is CASSFEGRGTEAFF. The CDR3 DNA follows: TGTGCCAGCAGCTTCGAGGGGAGGGGGACTGAAGCTTTCTTT.

V gene TRBV6-5 combines with J gene TRBJ1-1; maybe TRBD1 (5 bases). Per germline, CDR1 MNHEY and CDR2 SVGAGI. This CDR3 has 13 residues. V gave up 5 bases and J gave up 4 bases, with 11 bases separating them. The CDR3 is CASSRTGTTEAFF. DNA for the CDR3: TGTGCCAGCAGTAGAACCGGGACCACTGAAGCTTTCTTT.

The V gene is TRBV12-3 or TRBV12-4, the J gene TRBJ1-6; D is uncertain. Between the trimmed V and J ends, which lost 6 bases and 4 bases, there was a span of 7 bases. The CDR3 sequence is 13 residues long. CDR3 coding DNA: TGTGCCAGCAGGAGAGAGTATAATTCACCCCTCCACTTT. It yields the protein CASRREYNSPLHF.

The chain combines TRBV5-1 with TRBJ2-2, with D tentatively TRBD1 (6 bases). This CDR3 spans 15 amino acids. Germline loops: CDR1 SGHRS, CDR2 YFSETQ. With 1 base removed from V and 1 base from J, the gap between germline ends came to 8 bases. CDR3 region: CASSLQGQNTGELFF. DNA for the CDR3: TGCGCCAGCAGCTTGCAGGGGCAGAACACCGGGGAGCTGTTTTTT. The variable domain in full, completed from reference TRBV5-1 and TRBJ2-2, reads KAGVTQTPRYLIKTRGQQVTLSCSPISGHRSVSWYQQTPGQGLQFLFEYFSETQRNKGNFPGRFSGRQFSNSRSEMNVSTLELGDSALYLCASSLQGQNTGELFFGEGSRLTVL.